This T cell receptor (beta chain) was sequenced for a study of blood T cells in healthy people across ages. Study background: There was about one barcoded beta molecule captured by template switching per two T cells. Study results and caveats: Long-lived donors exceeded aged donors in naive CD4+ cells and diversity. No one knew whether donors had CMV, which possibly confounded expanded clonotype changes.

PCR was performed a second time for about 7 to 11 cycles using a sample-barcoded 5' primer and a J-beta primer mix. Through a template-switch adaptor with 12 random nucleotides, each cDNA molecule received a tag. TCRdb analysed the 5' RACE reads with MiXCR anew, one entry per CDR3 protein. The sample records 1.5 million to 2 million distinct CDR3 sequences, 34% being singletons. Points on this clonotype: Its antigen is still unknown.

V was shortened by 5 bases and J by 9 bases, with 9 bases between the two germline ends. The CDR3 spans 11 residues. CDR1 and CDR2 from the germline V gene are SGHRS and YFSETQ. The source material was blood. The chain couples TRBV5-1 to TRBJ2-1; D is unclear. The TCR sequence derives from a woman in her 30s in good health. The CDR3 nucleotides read TGCGCCAGCAGGAGGCTGGGTGAGCAGTTCTTC. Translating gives CASRRLGEQFF.